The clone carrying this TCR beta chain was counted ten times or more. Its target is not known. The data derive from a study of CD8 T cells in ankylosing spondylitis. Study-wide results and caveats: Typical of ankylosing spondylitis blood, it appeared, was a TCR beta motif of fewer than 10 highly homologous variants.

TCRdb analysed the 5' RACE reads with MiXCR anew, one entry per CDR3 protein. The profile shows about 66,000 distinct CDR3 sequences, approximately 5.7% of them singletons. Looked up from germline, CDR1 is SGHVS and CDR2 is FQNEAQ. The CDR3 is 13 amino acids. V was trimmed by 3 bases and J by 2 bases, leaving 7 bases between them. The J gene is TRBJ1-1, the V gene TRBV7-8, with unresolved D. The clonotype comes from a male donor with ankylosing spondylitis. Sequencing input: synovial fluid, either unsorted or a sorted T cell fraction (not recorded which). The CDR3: CASSFGRNTEAFF. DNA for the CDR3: TGTGCCAGCAGCTTCGGGAGAAACACTGAAGCTTTCTTT.